The TCR beta chain described here comes from a study of cytomegalovirus exposure and HLA in healthy donors. Though nominally healthy at sampling, donors likely had unrecorded immune exposures. PCR involved 60 Vbeta and 13 Jbeta primers. Method: immunoSEQ multiplex PCR; TCRdb's copy keeps in-frame clones and lacks some. The table shows around 76,000 clones, with about four fifths occurring only once. Study-wide points: On later analysis, the bulk of CMV-associated TCR beta chains appeared to be HLA-restricted.

Concerning this clone: What it binds is unknown.

Germline CDR1 and CDR2: LNHDA and SQIVND (reference sequence). The V and J ends lost 6 bases and 5 bases respectively, with 17 bases between them. The CDR3 is made up of 14 amino acids. The specimen was PBMCs. The rearrangement joins TRBV19 to TRBJ2-7; D perhaps matches TRBD1 (5 bases). The sequence was obtained from a man aged 35 to 55 in good health and CMV-seronegative. In nucleotides, the CDR3 is TGTGCCAGTAGAAGACAGAGTACCATGGACGAGCAGTACTTC. Translation gives CASRRQSTMDEQYF. Combining the CDR3 with reference TRBV19 and TRBJ2-7 gives the whole variable domain DGGITQSPKYLFRKEGQNVTLSCEQNLNHDAMYWYRQDPGQGLRLIYYSQIVNDFQKGDIAEGYSVSREKKESFPLTVTSAQKNPTAFYLCASRRQSTMDEQYFGPGTRLTVT.